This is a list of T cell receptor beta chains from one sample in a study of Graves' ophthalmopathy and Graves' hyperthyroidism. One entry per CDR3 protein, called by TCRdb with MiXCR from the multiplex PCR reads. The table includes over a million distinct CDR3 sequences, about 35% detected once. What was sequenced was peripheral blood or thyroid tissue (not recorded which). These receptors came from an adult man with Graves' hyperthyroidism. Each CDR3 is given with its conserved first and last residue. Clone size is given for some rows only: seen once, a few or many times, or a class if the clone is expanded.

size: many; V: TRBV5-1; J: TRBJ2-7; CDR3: CASTPRLAGGSYEQYF
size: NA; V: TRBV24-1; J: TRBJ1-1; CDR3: CATSDGVGTLSEAFF
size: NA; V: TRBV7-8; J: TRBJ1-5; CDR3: CASSQDYPGDYQPQHF
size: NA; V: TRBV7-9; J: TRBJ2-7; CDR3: CAWSTGVSYEQYF
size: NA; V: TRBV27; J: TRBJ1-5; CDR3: CASSPTGAQPQHF
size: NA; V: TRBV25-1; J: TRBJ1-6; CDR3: CASSGAGYSPLHF
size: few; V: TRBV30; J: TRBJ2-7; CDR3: CAWNNEGGHYEQYF
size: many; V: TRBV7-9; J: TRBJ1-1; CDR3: CASSVWGGDPEAFF
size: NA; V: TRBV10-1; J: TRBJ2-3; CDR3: CASSVAGEDTQYF
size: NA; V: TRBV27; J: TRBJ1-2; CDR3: CASSDSGQGYSGYTF
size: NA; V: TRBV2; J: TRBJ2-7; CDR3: CASRARDHEQYF
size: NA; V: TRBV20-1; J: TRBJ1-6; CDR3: CSAARDYNSPLHF
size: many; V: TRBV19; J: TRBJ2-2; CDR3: CASSIPGLAGGIGELFF
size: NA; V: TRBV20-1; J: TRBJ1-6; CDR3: CSARDRDNSPLHF
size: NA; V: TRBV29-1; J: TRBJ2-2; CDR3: CSASGLSERRELFF
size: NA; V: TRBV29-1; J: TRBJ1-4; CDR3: CSVRDRAEKLFF
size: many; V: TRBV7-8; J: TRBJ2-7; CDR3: CASSLVDRGEQYF
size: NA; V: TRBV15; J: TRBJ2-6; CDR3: CATSRDGVGANVLTF
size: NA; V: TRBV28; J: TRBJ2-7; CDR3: CASSAPGYEQYF
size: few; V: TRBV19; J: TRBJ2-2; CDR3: CASNPGTGVGELFF
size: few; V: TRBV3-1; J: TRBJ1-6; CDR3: CASRRSTGSSYNSPLHF
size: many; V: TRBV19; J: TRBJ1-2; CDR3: CASSIGGHGYTF
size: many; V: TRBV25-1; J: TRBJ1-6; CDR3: CASTGLNSPLHF
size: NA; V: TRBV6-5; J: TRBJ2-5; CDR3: CASRRGQGETQYF
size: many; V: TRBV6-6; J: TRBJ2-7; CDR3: CASIGTGAYEQYF